The clone carrying this T cell receptor (beta chain) was counted a few times. The target antigen is unknown. This sample is part of a study of T cells after yellow fever vaccination. Synthesis of TCR cDNA relied on 5'RACE template switching, which attached a universal primer site and UMIs. TCRdb independently ran MiXCR on the 5' RACE reads; one entry per CDR3 protein. The data contain about 130,000 distinct CDR3 sequences, 8% to 10% of them singletons. Findings and limits, study-wide: Most clones from primary vaccination resurfaced after the booster (around 97% CD4, 70% to 90% CD8).

The CDR3 runs 18 residues. Germline CDR1 SGHVS, CDR2 FQNEAQ. V dropped 5 bases and J dropped 7 bases, with 27 bases sitting between them. The TCR originated in a young man who received the YFV17D yellow fever vaccine. The chain has TRBV7-8 and TRBJ1-5; possibly TRBD1 for D (5 bases). Here the sequenced sample was CD8+ T cells sorted from PBMCs, taken on the day of the yellow fever booster vaccination. CDR3 loop: CASSLGQGLTSLRQPQHF. CDR3 nucleotide sequence: TGTGCCAGCAGCCTCGGACAAGGCCTCACCTCGTTACGGCAGCCCCAGCATTTT.